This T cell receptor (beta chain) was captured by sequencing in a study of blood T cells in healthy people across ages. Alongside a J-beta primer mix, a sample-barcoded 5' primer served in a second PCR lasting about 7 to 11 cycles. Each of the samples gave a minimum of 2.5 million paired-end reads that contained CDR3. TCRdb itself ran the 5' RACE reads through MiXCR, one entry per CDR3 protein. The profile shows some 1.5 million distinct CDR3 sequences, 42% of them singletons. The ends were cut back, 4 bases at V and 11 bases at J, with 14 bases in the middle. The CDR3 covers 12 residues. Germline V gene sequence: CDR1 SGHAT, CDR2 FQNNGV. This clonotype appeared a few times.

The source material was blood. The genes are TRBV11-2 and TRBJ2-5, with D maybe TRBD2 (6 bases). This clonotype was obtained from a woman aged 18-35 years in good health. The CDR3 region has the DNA TGTGCCAGCAGCTCACTAGCCCATGAGCAGTACTTC. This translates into CASSSLAHEQYF.